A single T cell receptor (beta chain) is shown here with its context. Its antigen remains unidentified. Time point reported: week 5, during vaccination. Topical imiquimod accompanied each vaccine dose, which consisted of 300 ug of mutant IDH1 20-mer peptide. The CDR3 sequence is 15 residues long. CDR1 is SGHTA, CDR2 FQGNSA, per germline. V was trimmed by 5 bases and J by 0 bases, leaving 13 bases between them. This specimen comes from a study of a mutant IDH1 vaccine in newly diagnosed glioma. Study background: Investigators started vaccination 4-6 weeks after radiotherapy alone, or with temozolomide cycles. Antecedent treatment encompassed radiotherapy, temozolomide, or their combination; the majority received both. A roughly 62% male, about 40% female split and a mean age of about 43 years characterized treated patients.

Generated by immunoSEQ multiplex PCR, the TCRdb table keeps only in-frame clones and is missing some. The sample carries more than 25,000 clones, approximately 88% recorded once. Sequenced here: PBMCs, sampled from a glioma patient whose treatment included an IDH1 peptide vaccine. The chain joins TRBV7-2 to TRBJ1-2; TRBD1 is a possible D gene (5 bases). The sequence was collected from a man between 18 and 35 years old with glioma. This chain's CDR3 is CASSPGPPTNYGYTF. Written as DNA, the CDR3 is TGTGCCAGCAGCCCGGGACCTCCTACTAACTATGGCTACACCTTC.